This T cell receptor (beta chain) stems from a study of human T cells and chemical hapten exposure. Across the study: Researchers reported sensitizing a roughly 2 cm by roughly 2 cm upper inner arm skin site with 2% DPC. Mainly, slight library volume differences in the pool made TCR yields vary. Recorded diagnoses among the mostly female patients were alopecia areata, totalis or universalis. Upper-back patches of 0.01% DPC were read at 6 days.

Each CDR3 protein gets one entry after TCRdb re-called the RACE reads with MiXCR. The data contain some 400,000 distinct CDR3 sequences, around 4.8% of them singletons. Specified time point: patch test 1, 2 weeks after DPC sensitization. Treatment in this sample: therapeutic diphenylcyclopropenone sensitization with weekly scalp DPC. The sample holds many counts of this clonotype. Germline V gene sequence: CDR1 MDHEN, CDR2 SYDVKM. The germline V and J ends were trimmed by 5 bases and 6 bases, with 14 bases remaining between them. This CDR3 is built from 13 residues. This TCR came from a woman aged 45-65 years with alopecia areata. Some clones in this sample may be carry-over from other donors' samples. The source material was whole blood, sampled in connection with sensitization to the hapten diphenylcyclopropenone (DPC). The chain is built from TRBV28 and TRBJ2-7; unclear D gene. Written as DNA, the CDR3 is TGTGCCAGCAGTCCCGGCAGGCTGAGCGAGCAGTACTTC. Translation gives CASSPGRLSEQYF.